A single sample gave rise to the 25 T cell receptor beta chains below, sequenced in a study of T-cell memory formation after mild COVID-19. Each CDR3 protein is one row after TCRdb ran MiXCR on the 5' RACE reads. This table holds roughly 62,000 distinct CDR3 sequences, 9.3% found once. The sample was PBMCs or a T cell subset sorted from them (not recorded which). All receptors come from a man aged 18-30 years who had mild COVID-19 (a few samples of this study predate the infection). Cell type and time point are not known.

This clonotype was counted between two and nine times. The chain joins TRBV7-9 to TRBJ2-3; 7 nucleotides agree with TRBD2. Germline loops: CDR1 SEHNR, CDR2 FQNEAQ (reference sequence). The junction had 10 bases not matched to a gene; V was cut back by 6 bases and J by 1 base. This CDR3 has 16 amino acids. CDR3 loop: CASRRQGGSGTDTQYF. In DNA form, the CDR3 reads TGTGCCAGCAGACGTCAGGGCGGGAGCGGCACAGATACGCAGTATTTT.

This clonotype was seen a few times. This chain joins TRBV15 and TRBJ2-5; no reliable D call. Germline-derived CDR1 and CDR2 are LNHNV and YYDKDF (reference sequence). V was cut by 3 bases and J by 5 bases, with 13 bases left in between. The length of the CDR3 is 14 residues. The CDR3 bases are TGTGCCACCAGCAGCGACACGAACAAGGAGACCCAGTACTTC. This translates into CATSSDTNKETQYF. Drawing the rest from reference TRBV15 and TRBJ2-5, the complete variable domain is DAMVIQNPRYQVTQFGKPVTLSCSQTLNHNVMYWYQQKSSQAPKLLFHYYDKDFNNEADTPDNFQSRRPNTSFCFLDIRSPGLGDTAMYLCATSSDTNKETQYFGPGTRLLVL.

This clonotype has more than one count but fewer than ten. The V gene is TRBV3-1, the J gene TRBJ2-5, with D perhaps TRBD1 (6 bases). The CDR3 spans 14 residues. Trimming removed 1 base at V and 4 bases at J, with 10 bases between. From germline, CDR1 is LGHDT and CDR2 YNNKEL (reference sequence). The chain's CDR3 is CASSQGRRGETQYF. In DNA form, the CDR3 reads TGTGCCAGCAGCCAAGGGCGCAGGGGAGAGACCCAGTACTTC.

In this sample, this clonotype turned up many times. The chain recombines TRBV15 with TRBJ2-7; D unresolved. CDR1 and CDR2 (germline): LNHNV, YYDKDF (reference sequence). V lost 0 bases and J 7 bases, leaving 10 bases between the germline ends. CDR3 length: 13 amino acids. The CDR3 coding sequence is TGTGCCACCAGCAGAGAGCTCCTAGGGGAGCAGTACGTC. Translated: CATSRELLGEQYV.

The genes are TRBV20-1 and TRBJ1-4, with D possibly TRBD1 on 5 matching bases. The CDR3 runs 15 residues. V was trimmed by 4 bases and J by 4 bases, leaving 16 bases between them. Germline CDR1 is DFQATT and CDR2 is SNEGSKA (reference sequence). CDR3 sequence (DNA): TGCAGTGCTAAGGAGGGTCGGGGGTTTAATGAAAAACTGTTTTTT. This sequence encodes CSAKEGRGFNEKLFF.

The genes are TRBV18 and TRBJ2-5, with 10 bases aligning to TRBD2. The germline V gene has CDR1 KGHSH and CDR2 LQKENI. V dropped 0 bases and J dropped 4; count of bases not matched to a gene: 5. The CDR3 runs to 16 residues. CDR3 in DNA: TGTGCCAGCTCACCACCGGCAGCGGGGGGGCGAGAGACCCAGTACTTC. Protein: CASSPPAAGGRETQYF.

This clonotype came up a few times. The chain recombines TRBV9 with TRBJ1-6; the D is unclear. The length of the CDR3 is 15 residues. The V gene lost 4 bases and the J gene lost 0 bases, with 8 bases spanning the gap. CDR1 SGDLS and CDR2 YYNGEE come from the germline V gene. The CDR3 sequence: CASSPPSSYNSPLHF. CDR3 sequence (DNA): TGTGCCAGCAGCCCACCGAGCTCCTATAATTCACCCCTCCACTTT.

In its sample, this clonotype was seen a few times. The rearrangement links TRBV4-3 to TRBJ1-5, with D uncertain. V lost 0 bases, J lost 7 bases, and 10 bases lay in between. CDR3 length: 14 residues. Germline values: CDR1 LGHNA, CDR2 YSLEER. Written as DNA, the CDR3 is TGCGCCAGCAGCCAAGATCGAACGTACCAGCCCCAGCATTTT. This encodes CASSQDRTYQPQHF.

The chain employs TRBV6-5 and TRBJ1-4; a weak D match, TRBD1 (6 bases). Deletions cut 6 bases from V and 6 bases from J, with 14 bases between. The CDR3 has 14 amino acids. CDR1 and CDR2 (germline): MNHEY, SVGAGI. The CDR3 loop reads CASRGQKYYEKLFF. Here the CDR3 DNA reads TGTGCCAGCAGAGGACAGAAGTATTATGAAAAACTGTTTTTT.

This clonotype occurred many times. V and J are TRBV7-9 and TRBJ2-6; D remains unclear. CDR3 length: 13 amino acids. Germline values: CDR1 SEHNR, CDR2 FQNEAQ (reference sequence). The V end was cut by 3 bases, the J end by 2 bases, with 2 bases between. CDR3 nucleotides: TGTGCCAGCAGCTTTGCTGGGGCCAACGTCCTGACTTTC. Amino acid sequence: CASSFAGANVLTF.

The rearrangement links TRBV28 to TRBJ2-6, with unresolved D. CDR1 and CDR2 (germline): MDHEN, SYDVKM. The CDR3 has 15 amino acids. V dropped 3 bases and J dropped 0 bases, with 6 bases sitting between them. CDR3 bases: TGTGCCAGCAGTTTCGCCAGCTCTGGGGCCAACGTCCTGACTTTC. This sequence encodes CASSFASSGANVLTF.

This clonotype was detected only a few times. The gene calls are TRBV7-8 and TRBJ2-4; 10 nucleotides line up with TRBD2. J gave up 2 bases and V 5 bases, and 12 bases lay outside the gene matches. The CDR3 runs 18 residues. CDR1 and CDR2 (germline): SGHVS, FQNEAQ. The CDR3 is CASSLALAGVGTKNIQYF. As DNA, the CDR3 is TGTGCCAGCAGCCTGGCTCTAGCGGGGGTCGGTACCAAAAACATTCAGTACTTC.

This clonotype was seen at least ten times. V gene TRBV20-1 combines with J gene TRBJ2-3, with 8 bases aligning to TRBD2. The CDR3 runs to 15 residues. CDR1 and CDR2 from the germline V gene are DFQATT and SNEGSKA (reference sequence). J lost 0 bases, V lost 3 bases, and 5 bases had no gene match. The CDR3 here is CSARDPGGSTDTQYF. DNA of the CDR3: TGCAGTGCTAGGGACCCGGGGGGGAGCACAGATACGCAGTATTTT.

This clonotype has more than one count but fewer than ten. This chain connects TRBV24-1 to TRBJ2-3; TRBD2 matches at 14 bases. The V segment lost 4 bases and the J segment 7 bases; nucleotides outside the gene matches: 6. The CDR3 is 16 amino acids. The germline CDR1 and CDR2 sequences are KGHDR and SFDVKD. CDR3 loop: CATSDRLAGGPYTQYF. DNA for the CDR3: TGTGCCACCAGTGACCGACTAGCGGGGGGGCCATATACGCAGTATTTT.

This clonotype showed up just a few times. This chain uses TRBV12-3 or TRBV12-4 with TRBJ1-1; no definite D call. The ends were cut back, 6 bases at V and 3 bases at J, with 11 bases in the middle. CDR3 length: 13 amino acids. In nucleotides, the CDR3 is TGTGCCAGCAGAGCTGGGGAGTACACTGAAGCTTTCTTT. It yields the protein CASRAGEYTEAFF.

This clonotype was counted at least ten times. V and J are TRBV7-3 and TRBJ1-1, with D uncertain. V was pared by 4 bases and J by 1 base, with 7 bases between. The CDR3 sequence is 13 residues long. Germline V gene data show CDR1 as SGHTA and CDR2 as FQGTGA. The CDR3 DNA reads TGTGCCAGCAGCTACGACGGGAACACTGAAGCTTTCTTT. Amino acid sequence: CASSYDGNTEAFF. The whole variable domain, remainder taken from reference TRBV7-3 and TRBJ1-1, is GAGVSQTPSNKVTEKGKYVELRCDPISGHTALYWYRQSLGQGPEFLIYFQGTGAADDSGLPNDRFFAVRPEGSVSTLKIQRTERGDSAVYLCASSYDGNTEAFFGQGTRLTVV.

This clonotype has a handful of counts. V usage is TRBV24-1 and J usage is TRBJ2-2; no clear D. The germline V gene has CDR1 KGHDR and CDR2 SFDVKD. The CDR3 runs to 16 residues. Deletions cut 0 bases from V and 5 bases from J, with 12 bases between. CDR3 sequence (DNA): TGTGCCACCAGTGATTTGCTCCAGCCAGGTACCGGGGAGCTGTTTTTT. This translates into CATSDLLQPGTGELFF.

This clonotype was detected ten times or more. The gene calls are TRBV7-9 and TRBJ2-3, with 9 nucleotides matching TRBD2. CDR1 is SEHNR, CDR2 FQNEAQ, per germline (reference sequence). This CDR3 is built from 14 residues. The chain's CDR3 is CVSRASGDLDTQYF. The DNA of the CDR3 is TGTGTTTCCCGAGCTAGCGGGGATTTAGATACGCAGTATTTT.

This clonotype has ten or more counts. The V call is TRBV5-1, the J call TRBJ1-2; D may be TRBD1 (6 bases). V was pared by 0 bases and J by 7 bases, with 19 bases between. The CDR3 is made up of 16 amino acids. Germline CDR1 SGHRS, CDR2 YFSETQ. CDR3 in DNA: TGCGCCAGCAGCTTGGACAGGGAGCCCGGGCTATCTGGCTACACCTTC. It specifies CASSLDREPGLSGYTF.

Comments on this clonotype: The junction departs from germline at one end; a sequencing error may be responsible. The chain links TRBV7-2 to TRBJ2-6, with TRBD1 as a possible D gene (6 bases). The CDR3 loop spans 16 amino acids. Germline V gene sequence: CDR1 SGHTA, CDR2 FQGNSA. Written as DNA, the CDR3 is TGTGCCAGCAGCCGCGGACAGAGCTCTGGGGCCAACGTCCCGACTTTC. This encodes CASSRGQSSGANVPTF. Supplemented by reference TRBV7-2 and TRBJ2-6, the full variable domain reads GAGVSQSPSNKVTEKGKDVELRCDPISGHTALYWYRQSLGQGLEFLIYFQGNSAPDKSGLPSDRFSAERTGGSVSTLTIQRTQQEDSAVYLCASSRGQSSGANVPTFGAGSRLTVL.

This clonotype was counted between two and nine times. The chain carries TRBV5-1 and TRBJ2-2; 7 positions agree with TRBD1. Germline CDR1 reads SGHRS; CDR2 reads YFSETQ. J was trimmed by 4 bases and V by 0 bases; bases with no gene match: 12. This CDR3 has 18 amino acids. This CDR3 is CASSLGPLRQGFTGELFF. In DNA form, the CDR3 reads TGCGCCAGCAGCTTGGGTCCCTTGAGACAGGGTTTCACCGGGGAGCTGTTTTTT.

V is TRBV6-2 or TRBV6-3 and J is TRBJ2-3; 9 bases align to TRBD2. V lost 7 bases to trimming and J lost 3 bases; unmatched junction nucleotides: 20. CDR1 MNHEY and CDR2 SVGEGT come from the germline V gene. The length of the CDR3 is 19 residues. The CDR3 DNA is TGTGCCAGCACCGACCCTTCGGGGGCGGGGGGGCCAGTAACAGATACGCAGTATTTT. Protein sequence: CASTDPSGAGGPVTDTQYF.

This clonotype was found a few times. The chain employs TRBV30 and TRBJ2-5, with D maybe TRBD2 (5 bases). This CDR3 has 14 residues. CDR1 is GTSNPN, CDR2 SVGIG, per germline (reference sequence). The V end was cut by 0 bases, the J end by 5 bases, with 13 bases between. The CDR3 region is CAWSVRGGLETQYF. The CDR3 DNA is TGTGCCTGGAGTGTCCGGGGTGGGTTGGAGACCCAGTACTTC.

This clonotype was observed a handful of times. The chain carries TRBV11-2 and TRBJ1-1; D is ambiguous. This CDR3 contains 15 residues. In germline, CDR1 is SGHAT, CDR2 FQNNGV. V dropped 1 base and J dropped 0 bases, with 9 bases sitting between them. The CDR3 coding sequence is TGTGCCAGCAGCTTAGGGGCAGCTTTGAACACTGAAGCTTTCTTT. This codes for CASSLGAALNTEAFF.

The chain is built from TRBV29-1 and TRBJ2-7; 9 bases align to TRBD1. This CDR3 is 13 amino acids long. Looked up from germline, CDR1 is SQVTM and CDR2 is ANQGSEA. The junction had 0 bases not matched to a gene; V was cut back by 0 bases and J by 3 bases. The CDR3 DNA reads TGCAGCGTTGAAGAGGGACAGGGCTACGAGCAGTACTTC. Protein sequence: CSVEEGQGYEQYF.